This TCR beta chain came from a study of blood T cell repertoires in COVID-19. There are a few counts of this clone. Unmatched junction bases numbered 3, after V lost 2 bases and J lost 0 bases. CDR1 is SGHTA and CDR2 is FQGNSA in the germline V gene. The CDR3 totals 16 residues. Profiled with immunoSEQ multiplex PCR; TCRdb holds only in-frame clones, not every one. The sample includes 200,000 to 250,000 clones, around 87% seen only once; the top ten take over 12%. The TCR was taken from a man aged 25 to 40 who had been exposed to COVID-19. The source material was PBMCs or T cells enriched from blood (not recorded which). The chain carries TRBV7-2 and TRBJ2-1, with TRBD1 matching 8 bases. This CDR3 reads CASSLTTGVSYNEQFF. The CDR3 coding sequence is TGTGCCAGCAGCTTAACGACAGGGGTCTCCTACAATGAGCAGTTCTTC.